The T cell receptor beta chain under discussion was sequenced for a study of T cell clonality in common variable immunodeficiency. CVID meant reduced serum IgG, IgA and/or IgM plus specific antibody deficiency. Aged roughly 8 to 65 years, CVID subjects averaged around 43 years old. Blood came from CVID subjects not ill and not taking immunomodulatory or immunosuppressive medication. Germline V CDR1 and CDR2: SGHTA, FQGTGA. The CDR3 loop spans 15 amino acids. Trimming took off 5 bases at V and 2 bases at J, with 14 bases between the two ends. As concerns this clone: What it binds is not known. The sequenced fragment ends 3 residues before the CDR3 boundary, so the rest is inferred from the germline J gene.

Clones were read by immunoSEQ multiplex PCR, and TCRdb kept only the in-frame ones, dropping some. Reported are roughly 16,000 clones; the ten largest clones contain around 4.7%. Points from the study as a whole: Patient heterogeneity in the CVID cohort limited correlations between repertoire features and clinical complications. Reportedly, TCR beta sequences from common variable immunodeficiency showed fewer deletions and N-nucleotide insertions.

Material: peripheral blood mononuclear cells. The sequence derives from a human donor with common variable immunodeficiency. V and J are TRBV7-3 and TRBJ2-3; maybe TRBD2 (5 bases). The part of the CDR3 DNA that was read is TGTGCCAGCAGCCAAAACGGGGTGAACACAGATACG. It translates to CASSQNGVNTDT. The entire CDR3 is CASSQNGVNTDTQYF.